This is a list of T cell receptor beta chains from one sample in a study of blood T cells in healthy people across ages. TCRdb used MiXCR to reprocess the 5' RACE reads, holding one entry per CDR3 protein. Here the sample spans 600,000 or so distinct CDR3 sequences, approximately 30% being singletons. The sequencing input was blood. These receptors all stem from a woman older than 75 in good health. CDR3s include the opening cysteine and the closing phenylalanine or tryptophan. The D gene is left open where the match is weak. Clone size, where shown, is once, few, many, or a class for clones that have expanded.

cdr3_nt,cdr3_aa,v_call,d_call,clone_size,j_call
TGCAGTGCTAGAGTCGCTGGGACTAGCACAGATACGCAGTATTTT,CSARVAGTSTDTQYF,TRBV20-1,-,few,TRBJ2-3
TGCAGTGCTAGAGATCGGGACAGGGAGGCCCCCCAGTTCTTC,CSARDRDREAPQFF,TRBV20-1,TRBD1,few,TRBJ2-1
TGTGCCAGCTTGCGTGGTCCTCCTCAAGATCTATTCTCTGGAAACACCATATATTTT,CASLRGPPQDLFSGNTIYF,TRBV18,-,-,TRBJ1-3
TGCGCCAGCAGCCCCGGAGCCAGGAGCTATAATTCACCCCTCCACTTT,CASSPGARSYNSPLHF,TRBV5-1,-,-,TRBJ1-6
TGTGCCAGCAGTGAGGGGACAAATTCACCCCTCCACTTT,CASSEGTNSPLHF,TRBV6-1,-,many,TRBJ1-6
TGTGCCAGCAGCTTATCGACCATCAACACCGGGGAGCTGTTTTTT,CASSLSTINTGELFF,TRBV7-2,-,-,TRBJ2-2
TGTGCCAGCAGCTTAGTAATGGGGCCCATGGGCGGAGTTAATGAAAAACTGTTTTTT,CASSLVMGPMGGVNEKLFF,TRBV7-8,-,many,TRBJ1-4
TGTGCCAGCAGGGGTTGGAGGGGAGAGACCCAGTACTTC,CASRGWRGETQYF,TRBV27,-,many,TRBJ2-5
TGCAGCGTTGAAGGGCGGGGACAGGGGTTATCCTACGAGCAGTACTTC,CSVEGRGQGLSYEQYF,TRBV29-1,TRBD1,many,TRBJ2-7
TGTGCGAGTGGTTCGGAAGGGGATACGCAGTATTTT,CASGSEGDTQYF,TRBV12-5,-,-,TRBJ2-3
TGTGCCAGCAGTGATCGACGGGCGAATCAGCCCCAGCATTTT,CASSDRRANQPQHF,TRBV6-6,-,-,TRBJ1-5
TGTGCCGGCAGCCCAGGACAGCCCCAAGAGACCCAGTACTTC,CAGSPGQPQETQYF,TRBV7-9,-,-,TRBJ2-5